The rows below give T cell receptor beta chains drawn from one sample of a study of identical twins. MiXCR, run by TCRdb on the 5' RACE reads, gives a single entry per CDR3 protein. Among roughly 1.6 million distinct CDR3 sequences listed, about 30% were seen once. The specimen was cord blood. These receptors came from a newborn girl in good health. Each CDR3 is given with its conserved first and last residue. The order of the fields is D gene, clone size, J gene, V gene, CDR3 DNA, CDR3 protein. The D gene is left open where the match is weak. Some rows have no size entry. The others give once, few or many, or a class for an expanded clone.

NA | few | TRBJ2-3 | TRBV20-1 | TGCAGTGCTAGAGATGAGCAGGAGTGGAAAAATACGCAGTATTTT | CSARDEQEWKNTQYF
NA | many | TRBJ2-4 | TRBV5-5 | TGTGCCAGCAGCTTGGCGACAGCCCCCCTAGCCAAAAACATTCAGTACTTC | CASSLATAPLAKNIQYF
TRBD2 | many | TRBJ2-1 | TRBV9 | TGTGCCAGCAGTGTCGGACTAGCGGGGGACAATGAGCAGTTCTTC | CASSVGLAGDNEQFF
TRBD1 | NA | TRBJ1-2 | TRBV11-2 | TGTGCCAGCAGCCCCAACCGGGACAGAACCTATGGCTACACCTTC | CASSPNRDRTYGYTF
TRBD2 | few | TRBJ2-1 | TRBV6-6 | TGTGCCAGCAGTTACAGGTTAGCGGGGGGCTCCTACAATGAGCAGTTCTTC | CASSYRLAGGSYNEQFF
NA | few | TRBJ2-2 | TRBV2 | TGTGCCAGCCACCCCCACACCGGGGAGCTGTTTTTT | CASHPHTGELFF
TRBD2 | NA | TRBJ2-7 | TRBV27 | TGTGCCAGCAGTTTGTATCCTAGCGGGGGTCGCTCCTACAATGAGCAGTACTTC | CASSLYPSGGRSYNEQYF
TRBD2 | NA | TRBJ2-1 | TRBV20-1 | TGCAGTGCTAGACGGGGGGGCGGATACAATGAGCAGTTCTTC | CSARRGGGYNEQFF
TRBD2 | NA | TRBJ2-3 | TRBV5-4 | TGTGCCAACTCACAAGAGGAGGCGGGAGGTCCCACAGATACGCAGTATTTT | CANSQEEAGGPTDTQYF
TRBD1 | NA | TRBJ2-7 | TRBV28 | TGTGCCAGCAGCATAGGGACAGCTTCTTCCTACGAGCAGTACTTC | CASSIGTASSYEQYF
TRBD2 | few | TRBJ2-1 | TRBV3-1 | TGTGCCAGCAGCCATCCGAGCGGGGGGAAATACAATGAGCAGTTCTTC | CASSHPSGGKYNEQFF
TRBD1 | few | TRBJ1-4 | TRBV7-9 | TGTGCCAGCAGCCAACAGGGGTTTAAGGAAAAACTGTTTTTT | CASSQQGFKEKLFF
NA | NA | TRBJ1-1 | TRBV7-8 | TGTGCCAGCAGGCCAGATTACAGGGAGGGCACTGAAGCTTTCTTT | CASRPDYREGTEAFF
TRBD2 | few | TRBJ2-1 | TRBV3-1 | TGTGCCAGCAGCCAACCAGCGGGGTTCCTCTACAATGAGCAGTTCTTC | CASSQPAGFLYNEQFF
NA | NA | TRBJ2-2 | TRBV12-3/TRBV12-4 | TGTGCCAGCAGTTTGGACCATAACACCGGGGAGCTGTTTTTT | CASSLDHNTGELFF
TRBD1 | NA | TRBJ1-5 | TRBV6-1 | TGTGCCAGCAGGGCAACAGGGGTTGGCAATCAGCCCCAGCATTTT | CASRATGVGNQPQHF
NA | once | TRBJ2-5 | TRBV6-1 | TGTGCCAGCAGTGAAGTTCGAGCATTGGGGAACAATGAGCAGTACTTC | CASSEVRALGNNEQYF
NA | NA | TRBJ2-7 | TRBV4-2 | TGTGCCAGCAGCCGAGGTGAGGGACCTCCTTACGAGCAGTACTTC | CASSRGEGPPYEQYF
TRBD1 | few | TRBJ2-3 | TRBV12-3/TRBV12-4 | TGTGCCAGCACTCAGGACAGGGGGCGCGCAGATACGCAGTATTTT | CASTQDRGRADTQYF